This T cell receptor (beta chain) was sequenced during a study of blood T cell repertoires in COVID-19. In the study overall: Donors in the United States, Italy and Spain gave samples during acute or convalescent COVID-19. T cells, B-cell-depleted T cells, or PBMCs provided the cDNA or gDNA that served as material.

This clone came up once. Data came from immunoSEQ multiplex PCR; TCRdb stores just in-frame clones and leaves some out. The sample consists of 250,000 to 300,000 clones, around 86% of them appearing once. The sequenced material came from peripheral blood. The sequence came from a woman between 55 and 75 years old with active or convalescent COVID-19.

CDR3 in DNA: TGTGCCAGCAGTGAAGCGATGCAGGGGACCCCTGAAAAACTGTTTTTT. Protein: CASSEAMQGTPEKLFF. The rearrangement joins TRBV2 to TRBJ1-4; D is perhaps TRBD1 (6 bases). The CDR3 extends over 16 amino acids. V lost 0 bases and J lost 7, with 15 bases in between. Germline loops: CDR1 SNHLY, CDR2 FYNNEI.